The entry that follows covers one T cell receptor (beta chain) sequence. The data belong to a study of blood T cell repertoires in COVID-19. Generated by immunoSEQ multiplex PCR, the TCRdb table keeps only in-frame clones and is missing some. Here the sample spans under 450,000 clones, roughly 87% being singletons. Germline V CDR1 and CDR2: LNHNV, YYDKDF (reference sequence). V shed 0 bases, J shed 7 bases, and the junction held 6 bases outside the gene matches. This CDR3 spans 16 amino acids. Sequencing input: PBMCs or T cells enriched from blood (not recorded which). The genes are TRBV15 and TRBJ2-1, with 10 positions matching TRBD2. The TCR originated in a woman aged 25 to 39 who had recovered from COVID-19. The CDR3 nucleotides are TGTGCCACCAGCAGAGAGCAAGCGGGGGGGCTGAATGAGCAGTTCTTC. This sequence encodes CATSREQAGGLNEQFF. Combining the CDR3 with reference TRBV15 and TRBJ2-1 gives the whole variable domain DAMVIQNPRYQVTQFGKPVTLSCSQTLNHNVMYWYQQKSSQAPKLLFHYYDKDFNNEADTPDNFQSRRPNTSFCFLDIRSPGLGDTAMYLCATSREQAGGLNEQFFGPGTRLTVL.